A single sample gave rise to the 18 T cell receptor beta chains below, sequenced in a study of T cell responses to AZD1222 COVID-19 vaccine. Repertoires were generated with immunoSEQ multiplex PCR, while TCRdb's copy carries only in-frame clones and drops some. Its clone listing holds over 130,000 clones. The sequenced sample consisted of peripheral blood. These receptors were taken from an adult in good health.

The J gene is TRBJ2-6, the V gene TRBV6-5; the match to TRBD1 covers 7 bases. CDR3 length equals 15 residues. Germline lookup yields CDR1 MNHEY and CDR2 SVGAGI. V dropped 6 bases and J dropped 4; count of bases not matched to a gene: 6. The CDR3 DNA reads TGTGCCAGCAGAAGACAGGGTTGGGGGGCCAACGTCCTGACTTTC. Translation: CASRRQGWGANVLTF.

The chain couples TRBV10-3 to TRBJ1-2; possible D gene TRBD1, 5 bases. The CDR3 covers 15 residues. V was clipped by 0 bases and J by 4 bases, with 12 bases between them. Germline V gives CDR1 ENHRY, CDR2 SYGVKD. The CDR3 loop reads CAISESQLGTYGYTF. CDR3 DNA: TGTGCCATCAGTGAGTCTCAACTGGGGACCTATGGCTACACCTTC.

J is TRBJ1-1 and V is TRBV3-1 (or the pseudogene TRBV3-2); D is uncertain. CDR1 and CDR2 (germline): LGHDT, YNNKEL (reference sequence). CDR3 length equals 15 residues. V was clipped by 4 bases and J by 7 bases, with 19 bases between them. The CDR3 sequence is CASSPLGRVRGEAFF. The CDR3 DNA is TGTGCCAGCAGCCCTCTCGGGAGGGTTCGGGGTGAAGCTTTCTTT.

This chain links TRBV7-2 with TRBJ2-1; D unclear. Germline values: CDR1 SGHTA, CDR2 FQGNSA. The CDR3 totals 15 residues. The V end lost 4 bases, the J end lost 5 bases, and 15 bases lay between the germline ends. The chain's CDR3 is CASSSLGMEHNEQFF. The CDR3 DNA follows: TGTGCCAGCAGCTCGTTGGGGATGGAACACAATGAGCAGTTCTTC.

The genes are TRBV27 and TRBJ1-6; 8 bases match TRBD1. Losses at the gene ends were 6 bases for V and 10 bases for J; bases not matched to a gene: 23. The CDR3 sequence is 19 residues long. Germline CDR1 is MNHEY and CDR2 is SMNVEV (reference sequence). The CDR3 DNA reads TGTGCCAGCAGCGATCCGGGGGCAGGGGGCGGAATGGGTAGATCACCCCTCCACTTT. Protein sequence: CASSDPGAGGGMGRSPLHF.

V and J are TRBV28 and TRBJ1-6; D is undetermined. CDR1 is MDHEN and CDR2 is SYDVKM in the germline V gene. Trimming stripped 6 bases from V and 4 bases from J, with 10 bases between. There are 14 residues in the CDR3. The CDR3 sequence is CASSSDRYNSPLHF. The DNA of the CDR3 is TGTGCCAGCAGCTCGGACCGGTATAATTCACCCCTCCACTTT.

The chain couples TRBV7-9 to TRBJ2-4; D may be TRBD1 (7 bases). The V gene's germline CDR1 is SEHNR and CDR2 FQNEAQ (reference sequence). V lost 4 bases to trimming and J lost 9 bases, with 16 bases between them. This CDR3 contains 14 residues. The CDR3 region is CASSSSRGAVIQYF. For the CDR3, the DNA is TGTGCCAGCAGCTCCAGCAGGGGGGCCGTCATTCAGTACTTC.

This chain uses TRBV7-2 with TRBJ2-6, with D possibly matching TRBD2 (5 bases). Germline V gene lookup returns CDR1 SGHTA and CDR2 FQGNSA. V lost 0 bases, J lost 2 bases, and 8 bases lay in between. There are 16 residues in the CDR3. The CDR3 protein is CASSLASGTGANVLTF. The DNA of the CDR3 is TGTGCCAGCAGCTTAGCGTCGGGGACTGGGGCCAACGTCCTGACTTTC.

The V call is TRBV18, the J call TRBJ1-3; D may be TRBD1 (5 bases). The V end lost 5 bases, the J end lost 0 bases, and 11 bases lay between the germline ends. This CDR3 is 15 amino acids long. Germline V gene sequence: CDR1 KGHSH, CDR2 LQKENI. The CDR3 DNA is TGTGCCAGCTCAGGTGACAGCGTCTCTGGAAACACCATATATTTT. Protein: CASSGDSVSGNTIYF.

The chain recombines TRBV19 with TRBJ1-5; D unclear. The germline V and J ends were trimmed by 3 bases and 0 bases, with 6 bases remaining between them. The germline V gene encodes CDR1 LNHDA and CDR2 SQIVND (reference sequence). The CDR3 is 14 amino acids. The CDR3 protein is CASSMVGSNQPQHF. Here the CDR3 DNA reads TGTGCCAGTAGTATGGTGGGTAGCAATCAGCCCCAGCATTTT.

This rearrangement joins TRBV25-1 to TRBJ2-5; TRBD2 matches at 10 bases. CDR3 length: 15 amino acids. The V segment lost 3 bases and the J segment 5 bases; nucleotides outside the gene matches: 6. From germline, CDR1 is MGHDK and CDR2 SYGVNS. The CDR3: CASSDPLAGVETQYF. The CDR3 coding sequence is TGTGCCAGCAGTGACCCCCTAGCGGGGGTGGAGACCCAGTACTTC.

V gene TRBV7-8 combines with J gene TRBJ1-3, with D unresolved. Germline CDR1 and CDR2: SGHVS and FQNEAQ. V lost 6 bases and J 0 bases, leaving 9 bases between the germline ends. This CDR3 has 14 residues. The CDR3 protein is CASRPNFSGNTIYF. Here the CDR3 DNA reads TGTGCCAGCAGGCCTAACTTCTCTGGAAACACCATATATTTT.

In nucleotides, the CDR3 is TGTGCCAGCCGGACAGCCACGGAGCAGTACTTC. This codes for CASRTATEQYF. The gene calls are TRBV28 and TRBJ2-7; tentative D call: TRBD1 (6 bases). From germline, CDR1 is MDHEN and CDR2 SYDVKM. V lost 8 bases, J lost 7 bases, and 12 bases lay in between. The CDR3 covers 11 residues.

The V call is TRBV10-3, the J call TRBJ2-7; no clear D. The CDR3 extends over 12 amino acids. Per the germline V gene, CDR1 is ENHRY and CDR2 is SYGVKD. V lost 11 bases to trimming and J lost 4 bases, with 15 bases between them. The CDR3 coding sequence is TGTGCCGTACTATCGGTGGGGTACGAGCAGTACTTC. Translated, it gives CAVLSVGYEQYF.

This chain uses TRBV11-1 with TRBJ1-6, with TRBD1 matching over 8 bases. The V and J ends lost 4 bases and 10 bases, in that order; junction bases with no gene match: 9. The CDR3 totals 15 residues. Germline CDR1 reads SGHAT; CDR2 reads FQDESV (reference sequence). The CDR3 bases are TGTGCCAGCAGCTCTGACGGACAGGGCAGGTCACCCCTCCACTTT. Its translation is CASSSDGQGRSPLHF.

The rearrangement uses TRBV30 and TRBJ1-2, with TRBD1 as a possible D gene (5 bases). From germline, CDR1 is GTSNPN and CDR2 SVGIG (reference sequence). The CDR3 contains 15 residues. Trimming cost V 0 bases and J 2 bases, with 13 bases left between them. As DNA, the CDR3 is TGTGCCTGGAGTGTGATGGGACGGACAAACTATGGCTACACCTTC. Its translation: CAWSVMGRTNYGYTF.

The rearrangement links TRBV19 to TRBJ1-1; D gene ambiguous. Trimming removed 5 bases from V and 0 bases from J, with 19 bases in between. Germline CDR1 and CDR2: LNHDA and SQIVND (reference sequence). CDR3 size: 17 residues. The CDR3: CASSSPSRRYMNTEAFF. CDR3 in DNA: TGTGCCAGTAGTTCCCCCAGCAGGCGTTACATGAACACTGAAGCTTTCTTT.

The DNA for the CDR3 is TGTGCCAGCAGTTTATTAGATCTTAGGAGGCAGAGGGGCCAGCCCCAGCATTTT. Its protein product is CASSLLDLRRQRGQPQHF. This sequence joins TRBV28 and TRBJ1-5; the D gene is possibly TRBD1 (5 bases). Germline-derived CDR1 and CDR2 are MDHEN and SYDVKM. Trimming removed 1 base from V and 7 bases from J, with 23 bases in between. The CDR3 length is 18 residues.